This T cell receptor (beta chain) originates from a study of tumor-infiltrating lymphocytes in primary liver carcinoma. Background on the study: Each sample had roughly 3.65 to 7.13 million productive TCRbeta reads regardless of tissue type. Notes on the study in general: Compared with tumor region pairs, tumor-adjacent and tumor-blood pairs overlapped less.

From unsorted bulk tissue weighing roughly 18-30 mg, DNA and RNA were co-extracted. Donors underwent surgery for histopathologically diagnosed primary liver carcinoma. Over 85% of the cells were viable tumor cells in every tumor sample. Reverse transcription of approximately 0.55 ug total RNA with a constant-region primer produced TCR beta cDNA. It was through three nested multiplex PCR rounds of slightly modified ARM-PCR that TCR beta libraries arose. TRBV1-TRBV30 forward primers paired with a C-beta reverse primer drove the first two PCR rounds, about 10 cycles each. TCRdb itself ran the multiplex PCR reads through MiXCR, one entry per CDR3 protein. The data show approximately 54,000 distinct CDR3 sequences, over 70% seen once. On this clonotype: Antigen unknown. Relative to the germline gene, one junction end is altered; a read error may explain this.

The germline gives CDR1 SQVTM, CDR2 ANQGSEA. There are 14 residues in the CDR3. The sequenced material came from liver tumor tissue from sampling region 2. Subset: tumor region T2, inferior pole. This receptor was taken from a man aged 35-49 years with primary liver carcinoma and hepatitis B virus infection. J is TRBJ2-7 and V is TRBV29-1; maybe TRBD2 (5 bases). CDR3 loop: CSVGSSTTSYEQYF. The CDR3 bases are TGTAGCGTTGGAAGCTCAACCACCTCCTACGAGCAGTACTTC.